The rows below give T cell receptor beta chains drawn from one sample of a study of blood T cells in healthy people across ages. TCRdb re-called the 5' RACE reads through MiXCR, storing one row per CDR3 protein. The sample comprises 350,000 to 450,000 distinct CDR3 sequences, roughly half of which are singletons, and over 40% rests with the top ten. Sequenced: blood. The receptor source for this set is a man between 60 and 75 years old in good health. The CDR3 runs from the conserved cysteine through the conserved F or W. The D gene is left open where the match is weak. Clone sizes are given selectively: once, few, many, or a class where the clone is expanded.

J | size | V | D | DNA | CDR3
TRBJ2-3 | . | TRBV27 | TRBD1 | TGTGCCAGCAGTGAATACAGGGGTGAGCAGTATTTT | CASSEYRGEQYF
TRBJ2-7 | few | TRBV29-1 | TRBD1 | TGCAGCGTAGAACCGGGACAGGGCGAGCAGTACTTC | CSVEPGQGEQYF
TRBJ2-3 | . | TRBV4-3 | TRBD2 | TGCGCCAGCAGCCAAAAACCCCTGACTAGCGGGAGGGCTGATACGCAGTATTTT | CASSQKPLTSGRADTQYF
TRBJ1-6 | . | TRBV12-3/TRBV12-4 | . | TGTGCCAGCAGATTTACAGGGAAGGATTCACCCCCCCACTTT | CASRFTGKDSPPHF
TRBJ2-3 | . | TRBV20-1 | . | TGCAGTGCTAGAGATCTAGCAGGCACAGATACGCAGTATTTT | CSARDLAGTDTQYF
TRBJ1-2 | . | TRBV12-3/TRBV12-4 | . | TGTGCCAGCAGTTTTACGACAGAGTTGCAGCGAGGCTACACCTTC | CASSFTTELQRGYTF
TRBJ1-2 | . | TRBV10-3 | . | TGTGCCATCAGTGATAAGGGGCTTGGCTACACCTTC | CAISDKGLGYTF
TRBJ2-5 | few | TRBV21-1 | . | TGTGCCAGCAGCAAAGCGGCAGGGGATAGGGGTGAGACCCAGTACTTC | CASSKAAGDRGETQYF
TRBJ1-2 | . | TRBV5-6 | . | TGTGCCAGCAGCTTGTCTTTTTTAGGGGACTATGGCTACACCTTC | CASSLSFLGDYGYTF
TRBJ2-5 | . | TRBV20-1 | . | TGCAGTGCTAAATGGGCCGGAGACCCGAGGGGGACCCAGTACTTC | CSAKWAGDPRGTQYF
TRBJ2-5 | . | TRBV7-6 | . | TGTGCCAGCAGCTTAGCCCCCAGGGATGAGCAGTACTTC | CASSLAPRDEQYF
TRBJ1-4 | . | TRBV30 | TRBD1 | TGTGCCTGGAGTAGGGACAGGAATGAAAAACTGTTTTTT | CAWSRDRNEKLFF
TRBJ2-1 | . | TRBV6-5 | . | TGTGCCAGCAGTTACTCGGGAAGATTTAATGAGCAGTTCTTC | CASSYSGRFNEQFF
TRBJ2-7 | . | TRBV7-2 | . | TGTGCCAGCAGCGCCGGACAAGGGGGATCTCAAGAGACCCGGTACTTC | CASSAGQGGSQETRYF
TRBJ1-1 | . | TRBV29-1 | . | TGCAGCGTTGAGGAGGGGACGAACACTGAAGCTTTCTTT | CSVEEGTNTEAFF
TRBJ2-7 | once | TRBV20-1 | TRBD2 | TGCAGTGTTTCGTCCGGACTAGCGGGGTACGAGCAGTACTTC | CSVSSGLAGYEQYF
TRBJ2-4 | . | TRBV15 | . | TGTGCCACCAGCAGAGATAGGACAGACCTAGCCAAAAACATTCAGTACTTC | CATSRDRTDLAKNIQYF
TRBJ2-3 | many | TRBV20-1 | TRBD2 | TGCAGTGCTAGAGATACTAGCGGGGGACCGAATACGCAGTATTTT | CSARDTSGGPNTQYF
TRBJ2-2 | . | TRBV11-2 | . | TGTGCCAGCAGCTTAGTCGGCGTACAGACCGGGGAGCTGTTTTTT | CASSLVGVQTGELFF
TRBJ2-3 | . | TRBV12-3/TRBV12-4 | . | TGTGCCAGCTTTAGGTCAGATATGCAGTATTTT | CASFRSDMQYF
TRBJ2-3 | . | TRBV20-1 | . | TGCAGTGCTAGAGATCGACTACGGGGGCGGGCAGATACGCAGTATTTT | CSARDRLRGRADTQYF